This T cell receptor beta chain was observed in a study of T cells in Graves' hyperthyroidism and ophthalmopathy (dated 2019 in TCRdb). In terms of the full investigation: Peripheral blood was collected at initial diagnosis, before any treatment. Following sampling, methimazole starting at 30 mg daily was given to hyperthyroidism patients, and high-dose intravenous methylprednisolone was given to ophthalmopathy patients. Thyroid tissue and blood T-cell repertoires from six Graves' hyperthyroidism patients were also compared in the study. The paper reports TCR Vbeta CDR3 sequencing of roughly 140 peripheral blood samples: approximately 41 ophthalmopathy, about 75 hyperthyroidism and 17 progressor patients. The roughly 100 discovery patients were randomly divided into training and test sets at a 7:3 ratio. Prospective prediction of ophthalmopathy was tested in an independent validation cohort consisting of under 20 hyperthyroidism patients and more than 15 patients who later progressed to ophthalmopathy. A discovery cohort of about a hundred patients, 43 with Graves' ophthalmopathy and 55 to 60 with stable Graves' hyperthyroidism, was used to find distinguishing TCR V-J signatures. Here is what the overall study found, with its caveats: Sample size was not statistically predetermined, and investigators were not blinded to group allocation. During validation, the model predicted progression to ophthalmopathy a median of approximately 6.5 months ahead of onset, with roughly 65% sensitivity and 72% to 85% specificity. Blood samples also contained most of the expanded thyroid clonotypes (frequency above 0.001), which suggests that blood repertoires may reflect thyroid immune responses. In cross-validation, a model built on a 13 V-J signature told ophthalmopathy apart from stable hyperthyroidism with approximately 91% sensitivity and roughly 83% specificity, and in testing the same model reached 80%/75%.

TCR beta CDR3 regions were amplified from RNA transcripts. A first-round RT-PCR of the TCR CDR3 used the HTBI primer set with the Qiagen OneStep RT-PCR kit. A second multiplex PCR round built the libraries, followed by size selection and purification. Libraries were sequenced paired-end with 100 bp reads on an Illumina HiSeq2000. The study's processing was this. Raw data were processed with SOAPnuke, discarding reads with adapters, uncalled bases, mean Phred below 15, or no exact constant-primer or identifier match. COPE v1.2.5 was used to merge the high-quality paired reads, and each unique nucleotide sequence was defined as a clonotype. MiTCR v1.1 was used to align clonotypes to the IMGT TRBV, TRBD and TRBJ reference segments. The analysis was restricted to V-J combinations with a frequency above 0.0001, which together covered 99% to 99.2% of the repertoires. A TCS score was defined as the ratio of F50 (clonal expansion) to E x V (chaos), with BLOSUM62-based TCRdist applied between CDR3 peptides within each V-J. Welch's t-statistics and random forest reduced around 520 V-J features to 10 to 15, which were used in a naive Bayes classifier (R e1071). Through fastp at Q25 and MiXCR, TCRdb rebuilt clones from the public reads, retaining in-frame beta chains. Each entry merges the rows of one CDR3 protein and shows their most common DNA and genes. The V and J calls reflect TCRdb's pipeline rather than the authors' work. This sample holds around 500,000 distinct CDR3 sequences; approximately 14% were observed only once. Around 13% of the sample comes from the top ten.

A patient counted as having stable Graves' hyperthyroidism if no progression to ophthalmopathy occurred over 18 months of follow-up. Hyperthyroidism patients were newly diagnosed, with disease duration under 2 months, and aged 18 to 65 years. Exclusion was applied to patients with uncontrolled infections, other autoimmune diseases, pregnancy or lactation. Diagnoses were based on clinical symptoms, serum thyroxine and TRAb, thyroid ultrasound and orbital computed tomography. PBMCs were separated from around 9.1 ml of fresh peripheral blood using Ficoll-Paque density gradient centrifugation. Trizol reagent was used to extract total RNA, and RNA quality was then checked on an Agilent 2100 Bioanalyzer. There are 17 amino acids in the CDR3, from cysteine to phenylalanine inclusive. Only the CDR3 DNA stays, 51 bases, in frame from base 1. Here V drops 6 bases and J drops 2 bases, and the junction holds 12 bases not matched to any gene. Reading the germline V gene gives CDR1 SNHLY and CDR2 FYNNEI.

In its sample, this clonotype was seen many times. The antigen this receptor binds is unknown. No quality values exist for individual bases; no much larger clone is one base distant. The receptor's source is a middle-aged woman with Graves' hyperthyroidism. Specimen: blood. The rearranged segments are TRBV2 and TRBJ2-2, and TRBD2 aligns with 7 junction nucleotides. The sequenced DNA: TGTGCCAGCAGAACCCTTTGGGAGGGTGTAAACACCGGGGAGCTGTTTTTT. Its amino acids are CASRTLWEGVNTGELFF.